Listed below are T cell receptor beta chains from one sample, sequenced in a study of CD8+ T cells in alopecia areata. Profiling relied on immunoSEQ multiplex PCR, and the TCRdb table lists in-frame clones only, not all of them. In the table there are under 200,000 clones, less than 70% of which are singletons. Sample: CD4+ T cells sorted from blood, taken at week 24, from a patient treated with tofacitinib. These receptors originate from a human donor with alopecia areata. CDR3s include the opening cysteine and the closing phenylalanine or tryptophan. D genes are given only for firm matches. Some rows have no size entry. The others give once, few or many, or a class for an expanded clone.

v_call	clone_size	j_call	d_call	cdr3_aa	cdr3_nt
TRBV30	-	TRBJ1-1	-	CAWRTGRSWDTEAFF	TGTGCCTGGAGGACCGGCAGAAGTTGGGACACTGAAGCTTTCTTT
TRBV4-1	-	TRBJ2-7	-	CASSQGPGANYEQYF	TGCGCCAGCAGCCAAGGGCCAGGGGCCAACTACGAGCAGTACTTC
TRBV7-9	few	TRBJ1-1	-	CASSPQGYTEAFF	TGTGCCAGCAGCCCCCAGGGTTACACTGAAGCTTTCTTT
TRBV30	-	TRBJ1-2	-	CAWSTGRAGYTF	TGTGCCTGGAGTACAGGGAGGGCTGGCTACACCTTC
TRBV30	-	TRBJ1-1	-	CAWSRAMNTEAFF	TGTGCCTGGTCGAGGGCGATGAACACTGAAGCTTTCTTT
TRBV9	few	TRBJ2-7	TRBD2	CASSPRLATYEQYF	TGTGCCAGCAGCCCGCGACTAGCCACCTACGAGCAGTACTTC
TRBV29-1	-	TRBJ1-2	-	CSVAGANYGYTF	TGCAGCGTGGCGGGCGCTAACTATGGCTACACCTTC
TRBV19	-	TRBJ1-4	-	CATKRDGLNEKLFF	TGTGCCACCAAGAGGGACGGACTGAATGAAAAACTGTTTTTT
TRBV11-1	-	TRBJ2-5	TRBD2	CASSPPGTSGFGRETQYF	TGTGCCAGCAGCCCCCCTGGGACTAGCGGCTTCGGTAGGGAGACCCAGTACTTC
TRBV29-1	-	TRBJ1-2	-	CSVGAAGNYGYTF	TGCAGCGTCGGGGCAGCGGGTAACTATGGCTACACCTTC
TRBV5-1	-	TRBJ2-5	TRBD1	CASSLGQGGETQYF	TGCGCCAGCAGCTTAGGACAGGGAGGCGAGACCCAGTACTTC
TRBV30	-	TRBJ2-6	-	CAWRWGQGLGANVLTF	TGTGCCTGGCGCTGGGGCCAGGGGCTTGGGGCCAACGTCCTGACTTTC
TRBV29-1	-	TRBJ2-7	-	CSVGGGSSYEQYF	TGCAGCGTTGGAGGGGGGAGCTCCTACGAGCAGTACTTC
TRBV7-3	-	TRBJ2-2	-	CASSLIGGGELFF	TGTGCCAGCAGCTTAATTGGCGGCGGGGAGCTGTTTTTT
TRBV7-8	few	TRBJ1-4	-	CASSSSQGINEKLFF	TGTGCCAGCAGCTCTTCGCAGGGGATTAATGAAAAACTGTTTTTT
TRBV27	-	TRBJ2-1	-	CASSALFLGEQFF	TGTGCCAGCAGTGCCTTATTTTTAGGGGAGCAGTTCTTC
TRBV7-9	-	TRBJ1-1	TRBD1	CASSWQGAGEAFF	TGTGCCAGCAGCTGGCAGGGGGCGGGCGAAGCTTTCTTT
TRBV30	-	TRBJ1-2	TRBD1	CAWSWQGGGYTF	TGTGCCTGGAGTTGGCAGGGGGGTGGCTACACCTTC
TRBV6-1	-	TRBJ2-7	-	CASSAGTAYEQYF	TGTGCCAGCAGTGCCGGGACGGCCTACGAGCAGTACTTC
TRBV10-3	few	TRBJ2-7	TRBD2	CAIKTSGVYEQYF	TGTGCCATCAAGACTAGCGGGGTCTACGAGCAGTACTTC
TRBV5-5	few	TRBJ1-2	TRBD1	CASSPLTGNGYTF	TGTGCCAGCAGCCCGCTGACAGGGAATGGCTACACCTTC
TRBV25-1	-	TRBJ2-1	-	CASSSAPRGQYNEQFF	TGTGCCAGCAGTTCAGCCCCCCGTGGGCAATACAATGAGCAGTTCTTC
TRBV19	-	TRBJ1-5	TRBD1	CASRDRGRDSNQPQHF	TGTGCCAGTAGGGACAGGGGGAGGGATAGCAATCAGCCCCAGCATTTT
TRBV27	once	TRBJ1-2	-	CASRSLFTGINYGYTF	TGTGCCAGCAGGTCCTTATTCACAGGCATTAACTATGGCTACACCTTC
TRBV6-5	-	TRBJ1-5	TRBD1	CASRDRGDQPQHF	TGTGCCAGCAGGGACAGGGGGGATCAGCCCCAGCATTTT
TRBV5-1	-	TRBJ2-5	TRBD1	CASQTGGGETQYF	TGCGCCAGCCAAACAGGGGGCGGAGAGACCCAGTACTTC
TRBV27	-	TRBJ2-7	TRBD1	CASSTPGTGIVEQYF	TGTGCCAGCAGTACCCCCGGGACAGGGATAGTTGAGCAGTACTTC
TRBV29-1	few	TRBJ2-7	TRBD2	CSVEGLALGEQYF	TGCAGCGTAGAGGGACTAGCCCTAGGCGAGCAGTACTTC
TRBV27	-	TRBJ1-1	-	CASRQEVSTEAFF	TGTGCCAGCAGGCAAGAGGTGAGCACTGAAGCTTTCTTT
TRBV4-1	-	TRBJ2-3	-	CASSQGVLASGDTQYF	TGCGCCAGCAGCCAAGGAGTCCTAGCGTCGGGAGATACGCAGTATTTT
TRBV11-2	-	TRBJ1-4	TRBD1	CASSRDRARNEKLFF	TGTGCCAGCAGCCGTGACAGGGCTCGAAATGAAAAACTGTTTTTT
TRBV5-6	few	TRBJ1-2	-	CASSPGRGGYTF	TGTGCCAGCAGTCCGGGTCGGGGCGGCTACACCTTC
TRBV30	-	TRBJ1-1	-	CAKQDRNTEAFF	TGTGCCAAACAGGACAGAAACACTGAAGCTTTCTTT
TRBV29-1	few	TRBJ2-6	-	CSPPRANVLTF	TGCAGCCCGCCTCGGGCCAACGTCCTGACTTTC
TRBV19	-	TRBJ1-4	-	CASSPTGLNEKLFF	TGTGCCAGTAGCCCCACGGGTTTGAATGAAAAACTGTTTTTT
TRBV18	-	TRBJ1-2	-	CASSPGGYYGYTF	TGTGCCAGCTCACCGGGCGGATACTATGGCTACACCTTC
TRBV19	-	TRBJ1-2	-	CASSLIYGYTF	TGTGCCAGTAGTCTCATCTATGGCTACACCTTC
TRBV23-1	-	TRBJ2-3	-	CASSHLVGDFTDTQYF	TGCGCCAGCAGTCATTTAGTCGGGGACTTCACAGATACGCAGTATTTT
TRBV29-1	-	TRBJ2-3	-	CSVEGQHTDTQYF	TGCAGCGTTGAAGGTCAGCACACCGATACGCAGTATTTT
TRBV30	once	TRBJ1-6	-	CAWSRGQHHRALHF	TGTGCCTGGTCCAGGGGACAACACCACCGGGCCCTCCACTTT
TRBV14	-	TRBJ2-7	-	CASNQDLTATYEQYF	TGTGCCAGCAACCAAGATCTCACGGCCACCTACGAGCAGTACTTC
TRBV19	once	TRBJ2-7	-	CASSPNRAYEQYF	TGTGCCAGTAGCCCAAACCGGGCCTACGAGCAGTACTTC